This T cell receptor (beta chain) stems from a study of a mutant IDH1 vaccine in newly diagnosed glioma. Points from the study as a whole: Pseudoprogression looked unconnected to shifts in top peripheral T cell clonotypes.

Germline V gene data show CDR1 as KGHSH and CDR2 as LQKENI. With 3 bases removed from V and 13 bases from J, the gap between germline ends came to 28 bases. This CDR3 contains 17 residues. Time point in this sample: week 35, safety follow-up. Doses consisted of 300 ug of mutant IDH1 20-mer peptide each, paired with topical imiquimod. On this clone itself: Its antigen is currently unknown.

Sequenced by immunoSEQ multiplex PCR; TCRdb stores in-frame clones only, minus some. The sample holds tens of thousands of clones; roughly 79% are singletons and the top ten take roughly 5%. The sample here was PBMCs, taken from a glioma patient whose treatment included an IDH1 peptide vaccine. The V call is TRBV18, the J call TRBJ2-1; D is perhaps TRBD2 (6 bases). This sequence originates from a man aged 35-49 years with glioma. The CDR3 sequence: CASSPFSGRGSIQDQFF. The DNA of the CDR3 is TGTGCCAGCTCACCCTTCTCTGGGCGGGGATCAATCCAGGACCAGTTCTTC. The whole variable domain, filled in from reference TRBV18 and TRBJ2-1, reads NAGVMQNPRHLVRRRGQEARLRCSPMKGHSHVYWYRQLPEEGLKFMVYLQKENIIDESGMPKERFSAEFPKEGPSILRIQQVVRGDSAAYFCASSPFSGRGSIQDQFFGPGTRLTVL.